The present TCR beta chain was sequenced within a study of blood T cell repertoires in COVID-19 (dated by TCRdb to about 2020). About the investigation overall: Samples covering the acute and convalescent phases of COVID-19 were provided by collaborators in the United States, Italy and Spain. The repertoires were made available in a free public database intended to serve as a resource for research on the immune response to SARS-CoV-2. The samples were drawn from the first 160 participants of the ongoing ImmuneRACE study and from 1,254 subjects provided by 6 global collaborators. The sample metadata nearly always contained a de-identified subject ID, COVID-19 status, age in years and sex. Where available, HLA class I and class II types were taken from metadata supplied by the sample provider and were not determined by assay-based typing. The prospective study material was composed of cDNA or gDNA derived from T cells, B-cell-depleted T cells, or PBMCs. Subjects who had been exposed to COVID-19, were actively infected with it, or had recovered from it provided the deeply sampled blood TCRbeta repertoires that made up the dataset.

The immunoSEQ Assay, a bias-controlled multiplex PCR, was used to amplify TCRbeta CDR3 regions from genomic DNA. The authors' pipeline ran thus. Nucleated cell counts per sample were estimated from amplification of reference gene primers within the assay. To quantify the absolute abundance of each unique TCRbeta CDR3 rearrangement, sequence reads were collapsed and filtered. Productive Simpson clonality was computed per sample as the square root of Simpson's diversity index over productive rearrangements. TCRdb obtained this table from immuneACCESS and retained in-frame rearrangements with V and J assigned. These tables miss some clones; where compared with another copy, unresolved V genes account for less than half of the shortfall, and the remainder is unexplained. That table supplies the V and J calls and clone size; D and trimming were determined from the DNA. The sample has roughly 98,000 clones on record, 85% of them singletons. The ten largest account for about 11% of the sample.

Whole blood was collected in K2EDTA tubes by collaborating institutions according to the institutions' own protocols. Collaborator samples were shipped for TCRbeta analysis as frozen whole blood, isolated PBMCs, or DNA extracted from either sample type. Worth noting for this clone: Its cognate antigen has yet to be identified. Per-nucleotide qualities are absent, and no much larger clonotype sits a single base away.

Summary of the overall study and its limitations: The quantity of clinical and demographic metadata differed by source and by participant and was supplied without curation.

The receptor's source is a woman in her 70s with active or convalescent COVID-19. Sequenced input: peripheral blood.

Here is the DNA: TGCGCCAGCAGCTTGGGGGCAGCCATGAACACTGAAGCTTTCTTT. It encodes CASSLGAAMNTEAFF. The chain is made from TRBV5-1 and TRBJ1-1, with no confidently assigned D gene. The CDR3 holds 15 amino acids from the cysteine to the phenylalanine. Kept here is only the CDR3 DNA, which spans 45 bases and is read in frame from base 1. The germline V gene yields SGHRS for CDR1 and YFSETQ for CDR2. The V and J ends are trimmed by 0 bases and 0 bases, leaving 9 bases between them.